One sample yielded the 28 T cell receptor beta chains listed below, sequenced in a study of cytomegalovirus exposure and HLA in healthy donors. Amplification used 60 Vbeta primers and 13 Jbeta primers. TCRdb's table, derived via immunoSEQ multiplex PCR, lists solely in-frame clones and lacks some. This sample yields around 74,000 clones, of which approximately 78% are seen a single time; 3% to 3.5% belongs to the top ten. Sequenced: PBMCs. These receptors came from a man aged 35 to 55 in good health and CMV-seronegative.

This clone was picked up one time. The genes are TRBV7-2 and TRBJ1-1, with D possibly matching TRBD1 (5 bases). CDR1 is SGHTA, CDR2 FQGNSA, per germline. V was shortened by 3 bases and J by 4 bases, with 12 bases between the two germline ends. The CDR3 contains 14 residues. The CDR3 sequence is CASSFKTVTTEAFF. The CDR3 DNA is TGTGCCAGCAGCTTCAAGACAGTAACCACTGAAGCTTTCTTT.

This chain connects TRBV7-2 to TRBJ1-2; no clear D. CDR3 length equals 13 residues. The V gene's germline CDR1 is SGHTA and CDR2 FQGNSA. The V end was cut by 1 base, the J end by 8 bases, with 11 bases between. The CDR3 DNA is TGTGCCAGCAGCTTAGGGCAGGCTCGGGGCTACACCTTC. Protein product: CASSLGQARGYTF.

V gene TRBV2 combines with J gene TRBJ1-2; D possibly corresponds to TRBD1 (6 bases). Per germline, CDR1 SNHLY and CDR2 FYNNEI. Trimming pared 9 bases from V and 0 bases from J, leaving 14 bases between. There are 14 residues in the CDR3. As DNA, the CDR3 is TGTGCCAGGTCGAGGAGGACAGCTAACTATGGCTACACCTTC. Its protein is CARSRRTANYGYTF.

The chain employs TRBV6-5 and TRBJ2-7; D gene ambiguous. Deletions cut 0 bases from V and 9 bases from J, with 15 bases between. The CDR3 length is 14 residues. CDR1 and CDR2 (germline): MNHEY, SVGAGI. The CDR3 here is CASSYSENLIWQYF. The CDR3 coding sequence is TGTGCCAGCAGTTACTCGGAGAACTTAATTTGGCAGTACTTC.

To note about this clone: One junction end does not reproduce the germline sequence, and a read error may be involved. V usage is TRBV5-4 and J usage is TRBJ1-2; TRBD1 might be the D (5 bases). Germline V gives CDR1 SGHNT, CDR2 YYREEE (reference sequence). The CDR3 loop spans 14 amino acids. The CDR3 DNA reads TGTGCCAGCACCTTGACAGTGACTAACTATGGCTACACCTTC. It encodes CASTLTVTNYGYTF.

The chain employs TRBV2 and TRBJ2-7; possible D gene TRBD2, 5 bases. Trimming stripped 8 bases from V and 1 base from J, with 12 bases between. Per the germline V gene, CDR1 is SNHLY and CDR2 is FYNNEI. The CDR3 runs 13 residues. The CDR3 spells CASEGVGSYEQYF. CDR3 DNA sequence: TGTGCCAGCGAGGGTGTGGGGTCCTACGAGCAGTACTTC.

The V gene is TRBV7-2, the J gene TRBJ2-7; 9 positions agree with TRBD1. With 5 bases clipped from V and 3 bases from J, the junction kept 11 bases outside the gene matches. Germline CDR1 SGHTA, CDR2 FQGNSA. This CDR3 has 16 residues. CDR3 bases: TGTGCCAGCAGCCAGGCGTGGACAGGGGTGTTCTACGAGCAGTACTTC. Its translation: CASSQAWTGVFYEQYF. Supplemented by reference TRBV7-2 and TRBJ2-7, the full variable domain reads GAGVSQSPSNKVTEKGKDVELRCDPISGHTALYWYRQSLGQGLEFLIYFQGNSAPDKSGLPSDRFSAERTGGSVSTLTIQRTQQEDSAVYLCASSQAWTGVFYEQYFGPGTRLTVT.

This clone was seen only a few times. The CDR3 DNA is TGTGCCAGCAGCATAGACACAGGGTTCCAAAACATTCAGTACTTC. This encodes CASSIDTGFQNIQYF. J is TRBJ2-4 and V is TRBV5-6; D perhaps matches TRBD1 (6 bases). This CDR3 is built from 15 residues. Germline V gives CDR1 SGHDT, CDR2 YYEEEE. Deletions cut 4 bases from V and 5 bases from J, with 16 bases between. Together with reference TRBV5-6 and TRBJ2-4, the CDR3 gives the full variable domain: DAGVTQSPTHLIKTRGQQVTLRCSPKSGHDTVSWYQQALGQGPQFIFQYYEEEERQRGNFPDRFSGHQFPNYSSELNVNALLLGDSALYLCASSIDTGFQNIQYFGAGTRLSVL.

V gene TRBV29-1 combines with J gene TRBJ2-7; perhaps TRBD2 as D (5 bases). Per germline, CDR1 SQVTM and CDR2 ANQGSEA. This CDR3 has 12 residues. Trimming took off 7 bases at V and 5 bases at J, with 15 bases between the two ends. The CDR3 here is CSAQIGGNEQYF. The CDR3 nucleotides are TGCAGCGCACAGATTGGAGGAAACGAGCAGTACTTC.

The J gene is TRBJ2-5, the V gene TRBV19, with a possible D match to TRBD2 (6 bases). Trimming cost V 2 bases and J 3 bases, with 16 bases left between them. The CDR3 extends over 16 amino acids. The germline V gene encodes CDR1 LNHDA and CDR2 SQIVND (reference sequence). The CDR3 here is CASSIISGTGEETQYF. The CDR3 bases are TGTGCCAGTAGTATAATTTCCGGTACGGGAGAAGAGACCCAGTACTTC.

The rearrangement uses TRBV5-4 and TRBJ2-7, with 8 bases that match TRBD1. This CDR3 comprises 13 residues. The germline gives CDR1 SGHNT, CDR2 YYREEE (reference sequence). J lost 3 bases, V lost 4 bases, and 3 bases had no gene match. CDR3 DNA: TGTGCCAGCAGCCGGGACAGGATCTACGAGCAGTACTTC. Its protein is CASSRDRIYEQYF.

The rearrangement joins TRBV9 to TRBJ2-3; 7 nucleotides match TRBD1. This CDR3 spans 14 amino acids. V lost 2 bases and J lost 0; bases outside the gene matches: 0. The germline V gene encodes CDR1 SGDLS and CDR2 YYNGEE. The CDR3 DNA reads as TGTGCCAGCAGCGTGGGACAGAGCACAGATACGCAGTATTTT. It is translated as CASSVGQSTDTQYF.

The chain employs TRBV19 and TRBJ2-2; the D gene is possibly TRBD1 (6 bases). Germline CDR1 reads LNHDA; CDR2 reads SQIVND (reference sequence). Trimming took off 10 bases at V and 0 bases at J, with 15 bases between the two ends. CDR3 length: 15 residues. In nucleotides, the CDR3 is TGTGCCACACGATGGACAGATACGAACACCGGGGAGCTGTTTTTT. Residues: CATRWTDTNTGELFF.

This clone was seen only a few times. The chain uses TRBV7-9 and TRBJ2-7; 7 bases match TRBD2. The V gene end was trimmed by 4 bases and the J gene end by 0 bases; junction bases not matched to a gene: 6. This CDR3 has 15 residues. Germline CDR1 reads SEHNR; CDR2 reads FQNEAQ (reference sequence). The CDR3 reads CASSSRGGSSYEQYF. CDR3 sequence (DNA): TGTGCCAGCAGCTCCCGGGGAGGGAGCTCCTACGAGCAGTACTTC.

The chain combines TRBV7-4 with TRBJ2-5, with 7 bases aligning to TRBD1. J gave up 5 bases and V 5 bases, and 14 bases lay outside the gene matches. This CDR3 is 16 amino acids long. Germline lookup yields CDR1 SGHVT and CDR2 SQSDAQ. This CDR3 is CASSPSRRGGRETQYF. DNA of the CDR3: TGTGCCAGCAGCCCCAGTAGGAGAGGGGGCCGGGAGACCCAGTACTTC.

V usage is TRBV7-9 and J usage is TRBJ1-1, with D maybe TRBD1 (5 bases). Germline CDR1 reads SEHNR; CDR2 reads FQNEAQ (reference sequence). This CDR3 spans 13 amino acids. The V gene lost 7 bases and the J gene lost 1 base, with 10 bases spanning the gap. CDR3 sequence reads: CASTRDRNTEAFF. CDR3 nucleotide sequence: TGTGCCAGCACCCGAGACAGGAACACTGAAGCTTTCTTT. The variable domain in full, with the rest retrieved from reference TRBV7-9 and TRBJ1-1, is DTGVSQNPRHKITKRGQNVTFRCDPISEHNRLYWYRQTLGQGPEFLTYFQNEAQLEKSRLLSDRFSAERPKGSFSTLEIQRTEQGDSAMYLCASTRDRNTEAFFGQGTRLTVV.

The V call is TRBV6-5, the J call TRBJ2-5, with 12 nucleotides matching TRBD1. The trim removed 6 bases at V and 4 bases at J, leaving 3 bases unmatched. The CDR3 is made up of 14 amino acids. CDR1 is MNHEY, CDR2 SVGAGI, per germline. CDR3 sequence: CASSGTGGAETQYF. As DNA, the CDR3 is TGTGCCAGCAGCGGGACAGGGGGCGCAGAGACCCAGTACTTC.

The genes are TRBV12-2 and TRBJ1-5; TRBD1 is taken as the D call from the table, unchecked against the DNA. TRBV12-2 is a known pseudogene. The CDR3 spans 17 residues. The CDR3 reads CASRLADRGPSNQPQHF. For the CDR3, the DNA is TGTGCAAGTCGCTTAGCCGACAGGGGTCCGAGCAATCAGCCCCAGCATTTT.

This clone occurred a few times. One junction end does not reproduce the germline sequence, and a read error may be involved. The rearrangement joins TRBV7-9 to TRBJ2-7; D gene unclear. CDR3 length equals 12 residues. Germline loops: CDR1 SEHNR, CDR2 FQNEAQ (reference sequence). For the CDR3, the DNA is TGTTCCAGCAGCTTGGTAGCATACGAGCAGTACTTC. This codes for CSSSLVAYEQYF. The full variable domain, its missing parts supplied by reference TRBV7-9 and TRBJ2-7, is DTGVSQNPRHKITKRGQNVTFRCDPISEHNRLYWYRQTLGQGPEFLTYFQNEAQLEKSRLLSDRFSAERPKGSFSTLEIQRTEQGDSAMYLCSSSLVAYEQYFGPGTRLTVT.

This chain connects TRBV27 to TRBJ2-3; possible D gene TRBD1, 5 bases. CDR3 length: 14 amino acids. The V end was cut by 5 bases, the J end by 5 bases, with 14 bases between. Germline CDR1 and CDR2: MNHEY and SMNVEV (reference sequence). CDR3 in DNA: TGTGCCAGCAGTCTTACGGCCCAGGGAGATACGCAGTATTTT. This gives the protein CASSLTAQGDTQYF.

This rearrangement joins TRBV6-6 to TRBJ1-5; TRBD1 agrees at 7 bases. CDR1 is MNHNY and CDR2 is SVGAGI in the germline V gene (reference sequence). J lost 7 bases, V lost 7 bases, and 10 bases had no gene match. The CDR3 consists of 14 residues. CDR3 amino acids: CASTLQGLYQPQHF. The CDR3 coding sequence is TGTGCCAGCACCCTACAGGGGTTATACCAGCCCCAGCATTTT.

V gene TRBV10-1 combines with J gene TRBJ2-7; 7 bases map to TRBD1. The CDR3 is made up of 13 amino acids. CDR1 WNHNN and CDR2 SYGVQD come from the germline V gene (reference sequence). The ends lost 0 bases at V and 6 bases at J; junction bases unmatched: 2. The CDR3 sequence: CASSESTGLEQYF. CDR3 nucleotide sequence: TGCGCCAGCAGTGAGTCGACAGGGCTCGAGCAGTACTTC.

V is TRBV6-5 and J is TRBJ1-1; TRBD1 might be the D (6 bases). Trimming pared 5 bases from V and 1 base from J, leaving 14 bases between. The length of the CDR3 is 15 residues. Germline assignment: CDR1 MNHEY and CDR2 SVGAGI. CDR3 bases: TGTGCCAGCAGTACGGGGGGCGGCTGGAACACTGAAGCTTTCTTT. Amino acid sequence: CASSTGGGWNTEAFF.

V gene TRBV30 combines with J gene TRBJ1-2; the match to TRBD1 covers 7 bases. Germline V gene lookup returns CDR1 GTSNPN and CDR2 SVGIG (reference sequence). The junction had 3 bases not matched to a gene; V was cut back by 1 base and J by 1 base. This CDR3 spans 14 amino acids. CDR3 nucleotide sequence: TGTGCCTGGAGTGACAGGGGTGATAACTATGGCTACACCTTC. It specifies CAWSDRGDNYGYTF.

The chain is built from TRBV7-6 and TRBJ2-5; 9 bases are shared with TRBD1. The CDR3 spans 13 residues. Germline V CDR1 and CDR2: SGHVS, FNYEAQ. With 5 bases clipped from V and 4 bases from J, the junction kept 2 bases outside the gene matches. CDR3 sequence: CASSGGQGETQYF. The CDR3 DNA sequence: TGTGCCAGCAGCGGGGGACAGGGAGAGACCCAGTACTTC.

The chain uses TRBV30 and TRBJ1-5; 9 positions match TRBD1. Germline V lookup: CDR1 GTSNPN, CDR2 SVGIG (reference sequence). This CDR3 is built from 13 residues. Trimming at V came to 4 bases and at J to 7 bases, leaving 5 bases not matched to a gene. CDR3 region: CAWNRGRGQPQHF. The CDR3 DNA is TGTGCCTGGAACAGGGGGCGCGGGCAGCCCCAGCATTTT.

The chain combines TRBV6-1 with TRBJ1-5; tentatively, D is TRBD1 (5 bases). This CDR3 has 13 residues. Germline V gene sequence: CDR1 MNHNS, CDR2 SASEGT. Trimming cost V 7 bases and J 5 bases, with 12 bases left between them. CDR3 loop: CASILTVDQPQHF. In DNA, the CDR3 is TGTGCCAGCATCCTGACAGTGGATCAGCCCCAGCATTTT.

The chain employs TRBV30 and TRBJ1-3; D not resolved. Per germline, CDR1 GTSNPN and CDR2 SVGIG (reference sequence). The length of the CDR3 is 17 residues. V dropped 2 bases and J dropped 0 bases, with 17 bases sitting between them. This CDR3 reads CAWSYNLDGYSGNTIYF. Here the CDR3 DNA reads TGTGCCTGGAGTTACAATCTAGACGGATACTCTGGAAACACCATATATTTT. Full variable domain (remainder filled in from reference TRBV30 and TRBJ1-3): SQTIHQWPATLVQPVGSPLSLECTVEGTSNPNLYWYRQAAGRGLQLLFYSVGIGQISSEVPQNLSASRPQDRQFILSSKKLLLSDSGFYLCAWSYNLDGYSGNTIYFGEGSWLTVV.